This T cell receptor beta chain was recovered during a study of blood T cell repertoires in COVID-19. CDR3 length: 15 amino acids. Germline-derived CDR1 and CDR2 are MGHDK and SYGVNS. J lost 7 bases, V lost 2 bases, and 5 bases had no gene match. As handled by the study authors: Counts of nucleated cells, estimated from reference gene primer amplification, were obtained. Clones were read by immunoSEQ multiplex PCR, and TCRdb kept only the in-frame ones, dropping some. V, J and clone size are those of that table, while D and trimming were read from the DNA. The sample yields fewer than 100,000 clones, 65% to 90% seen once.

The chain recombines TRBV25-1 with TRBJ1-6; 7 bases fit TRBD1. Sequenced sample: peripheral blood. The receptor was derived from a man aged 50-59 years with COVID-19, enrolled during active disease. CDR3: CASSEPTGENSPLHF. CDR3 bases: TGTGCCAGCAGTGAACCCACAGGGGAGAATTCACCCCTCCACTTT.